This paragraph covers one TCR beta chain sequence. What it binds is not known. These data are taken from a study of cytomegalovirus exposure and HLA in healthy donors. Across the study: From donors who were HLA-typed, an early data release held approximately 80 million unique TCRs. Clustering assigned over 70% of the approximately 400 genotyped donors to the Caucasian-associated ancestry cluster.

The trim removed 0 bases at V and 3 bases at J, leaving 8 bases unmatched. CDR3 size: 17 residues. Germline V gene data show CDR1 as LGHNA and CDR2 as YSLEER. Study-wide points: Versus the roughly 700-donor mean, an Asian-associated ancestry cluster reportedly showed fewer N-insertions in a later analysis.

The PCR used 60 Vbeta and 13 Jbeta primers. Profiling relied on immunoSEQ multiplex PCR, and the TCRdb table lists in-frame clones only, not all of them. The sample has over 65,000 clones. This sequence originates from a man aged 25 to 40 in good health and CMV-seronegative. The rearrangement links TRBV4-3 to TRBJ2-1, with 7 nucleotides matching TRBD2. Input material: PBMCs. The CDR3 coding sequence is TGCGCCAGCAGCCAAGATTTTTCCGGGAGGATCTACAATGAGCAGTTCTTC. Translating it yields CASSQDFSGRIYNEQFF.